Given below is one TCR beta chain in context. Its antigen is not yet known. No base-level quality is on record; no much larger clone is a single base apart. Taken with the paper, the label for treatment or condition translates to: around 19 received Ad26.COV2.S at low or high dose, single or two shots; about 5 received placebo; per-sample allocation not given. Repertoires of vaccine and placebo recipients were sequenced from samples collected on day 63 after the first injection. Cohort 1b enrolled 20 to 30 adults aged 18-55 years at a single site in Boston, USA, between 29 July and 7 August 2020. Ad26.COV2.S was a replication-incompetent adenovirus type 26 vector that expressed a prefusion-stabilized SARS-CoV-2 spike protein derived from the original Wuhan strain. CDR1 and CDR2 are read off the germline V gene as SGHRS and YFSETQ. V loses 3 bases at its end and J loses 3 bases; junction bases beyond the gene matches: 8. CDR3 length: 16 amino acids, cysteine to phenylalanine. Only the CDR3 portion is preserved as DNA: 48 bases, with reading frame beginning at the first base.

The data derive from a study of Ad26.COV2.S vaccination and SARS-CoV-2 variants (dated by TCRdb to 2020 to 2023). The study in broad terms: Donors in the vaccine arm were drawn from COV1001, a phase I-IIa trial of Ad26.COV2.S in healthy adults that was multicentre, randomized, double-blind and placebo-controlled. Ad26.COV2.S was administered intramuscularly at a dose of 5x10^10 or 1x10^11 viral particles, either as one shot or as two shots given 56 days apart. The specificity and breadth of SARS-CoV-2-reactive T cell receptors after Ad26.COV2.S vaccination were assessed by TCRbeta repertoire sequencing. A total of some 30 samples were included in the TCR-sequenced set, comprising approximately 20 Ad26.COV2.S vaccine recipients, 5 placebo recipients and 8 SARS-CoV-2 convalescent individuals. Participants in the trial were split at random into five groups of five each, receiving low-dose or high-dose Ad26.COV2.S once or twice, or else placebo on both occasions. Investigators remained blinded to trial group allocation during experiments and outcome assessment.

Broader findings and caveats from the paper: Ad26.COV2.S recipients had higher spike-specific TCR breadth than placebo recipients (P = 0.0014). After vaccination, substantial breadth of spike-specific CD8+ and CD4+ T cell responses was reported. According to the authors, total T cell responses may have been underestimated by the TCR breadth and depth analyses. The study lacked the statistical power to compare responses across vaccine doses or regimens. Vaccine and placebo recipients had similar non-spike TCR breadth, a finding consistent with the vaccine containing only spike.

The immunoSEQ Assay was the method used to sequence TCRbeta CDR3 regions. After extraction, genomic DNA underwent amplification by bias-controlled multiplex PCR, followed by high-throughput sequencing. In the paper's pipeline: To quantify the absolute abundance of each unique TCRbeta CDR3 region, sequences were collapsed and filtered. Usable DNA was measured by amplifying reference genes present in all nucleated cells, and TCRbeta template counts were normalized to that usable DNA to estimate T cell fraction. Repertoire TCRs were annotated as SARS-CoV-2-specific when V gene, CDR3 amino acid sequence and J gene were exactly matched to a known reactive TCR set. MIRA supplied the reference SARS-CoV-2 TCR set, which was filtered for enrichment in COVID-19-positive ImmuneCODE repertoires so that public or cross-reactive TCRs were removed. Based on the MIRA antigens, annotated TCRs were further analysed at the level of specific ORF or position within ORF. Depth was the summed frequency of annotated unique rearrangements, while breadth was defined as annotated unique rearrangements over total unique productive rearrangements. TCR breadth was compared between groups using two-sided Wilcoxon rank-sum tests. TCRdb mirrors the immuneACCESS table, restricted to in-frame sequences. Some clones are absent from its copies; in checked studies, under half trace to an unresolved V gene, and the reason for the others is unknown. V, J and clone size were drawn from that table, and D and trimming were deduced from the DNA. Across this sample there are approximately 340,000 clones, with around 83% seen only once. Of the sample, roughly 3.3% is held by the ten largest clones.

The source of this sequence is a person aged 18 to 65 who received the Ad26.COV2.S COVID-19 vaccine or a placebo. The chain couples TRBV5-1 to TRBJ1-2, with TRBD1 matching 10 junction bases. This specimen consisted of peripheral blood, obtained in a trial of Ad26.COV2.S vaccine versus placebo. At the DNA level, the sequence is TGCGCCAGCAGCTCGGAAGTGGACAGGGGGGACTATGGCTACACCTTC. Protein translation: CASSSEVDRGDYGYTF.